One sample yielded the 9 T cell receptor beta chains listed below, sequenced in a study of regulatory T cells in long-lasting Graves disease. Library construction for TCR beta used iRepertoire HTBI primers and Arm-PCR of CDR3 regions. Each CDR3 protein gets one entry after TCRdb re-called the multiplex PCR reads with MiXCR. The sample lists 350,000 to 550,000 distinct CDR3 sequences; 15% to 20% were seen once. Time point denoted: newly diagnosed GD, antithyroid drugs for less than 3 months. RNA extracted from PBMCs served as the sequencing template. The same data also went into a second study, on T cells in Graves' hyperthyroidism and ophthalmopathy.

The sequencing here drew on peripheral blood mononuclear cells (PBMCs), taken at new diagnosis, from a patient treated with antithyroid drugs. The receptors originated from a woman aged 18-29 years with Graves disease.

The chain employs TRBV6-1 and TRBJ2-5; TRBD1 agrees at 9 bases. Losses at the gene ends were 7 bases for V and 11 bases for J; bases not matched to a gene: 17. CDR1 MNHNS and CDR2 SASEGT come from the germline V gene. CDR3 length: 15 amino acids. The CDR3 loop is CASTDRGARNNEQYF. DNA of the CDR3: TGTGCCAGCACAGACAGGGGGGCTAGGAACAATGAGCAGTACTTC.

This clonotype occurred many times. J is TRBJ2-5 and V is TRBV20-1; D is perhaps TRBD1 or TRBD2 (5 bases each). The germline V gene encodes CDR1 DFQATT and CDR2 SNEGSKA (reference sequence). Trimming stripped 3 bases from V and 2 bases from J, with 10 bases between. CDR3 size: 13 residues. In nucleotides, the CDR3 is TGCAGTGCTAGCCCGGGACCTCAAGAGACCCAGTACTTC. Protein: CSASPGPQETQYF.

This clonotype was observed at least ten times. The chain is built from TRBV12-3 or TRBV12-4 and TRBJ2-5, with 7 bases matching TRBD1. This CDR3 region has 14 residues. The V and J ends lost 8 bases and 2 bases, in that order; junction bases with no gene match: 8. The CDR3 nucleotides are TGTGCCAGCGGTCCCCGGGACAGACAAGAGACCCAGTACTTC. It encodes CASGPRDRQETQYF.

This clonotype was picked up many times. V is TRBV27 and J is TRBJ1-5; D gene uncertain. Germline values: CDR1 MNHEY, CDR2 SMNVEV (reference sequence). The CDR3 is made up of 12 amino acids. V lost 2 bases and J 4 bases, leaving 3 bases between the germline ends. The DNA of the CDR3 is TGTGCCAGCAGTTTAAAAAATCAGCCCCAGCATTTT. Translation: CASSLKNQPQHF.

The CDR3 DNA is TGTGCCAGCAGCTTGAGAGGGGGTGGCCCCCAAGAGACCCAGTACTTC. Translation gives CASSLRGGGPQETQYF. V is TRBV5-4 and J is TRBJ2-5, with a weak D call TRBD1 (6 bases). This CDR3 comprises 16 residues. V lost 1 base, J lost 1 base, and 14 bases lay in between. CDR1 and CDR2 from the germline V gene are SGHNT and YYREEE (reference sequence). The full variable domain, rest sourced from reference TRBV5-4 and TRBJ2-5, is ETGVTQSPTHLIKTRGQQVTLRCSSQSGHNTVSWYQQALGQGPQFIFQYYREEENGRGNFPPRFSGLQFPNYSSELNVNALELDDSALYLCASSLRGGGPQETQYFGPGTRLLVL.

As for this clonotype: A much larger clone lies a single base off, so this may be a read error. The chain recombines TRBV20-1 with TRBJ2-4; TRBD2 matches at 10 bases. Per germline, CDR1 DFQATT and CDR2 SNEGSKA (reference sequence). The CDR3 consists of 14 residues. The ends lost 2 bases at V and 13 bases at J; junction bases unmatched: 11. CDR3 protein: CSARSGRAVDEQYF. The CDR3 DNA reads TGCAGTGCTAGAAGCGGGAGGGCCGTCGATGAGCAGTACTTC.

With regard to this clonotype: The junction does not match germline at one end; this may be a read error. The chain is built from TRBV4-3 and TRBJ2-7; 7 positions agree with TRBD2. The CDR3 spans 15 residues. The germline V gene has CDR1 LGHNA and CDR2 YSLEER. The CDR3 region has the DNA TGCGCCAGCAGCCAAGAGAGTGGGAGGGTCTACGAGCGGTACTTC. Encoded protein: CASSQESGRVYERYF.

For this clonotype: This may be a read error, as it is one base from a much larger clone. This chain joins TRBV12-3 or TRBV12-4 and TRBJ1-2, with D perhaps matching TRBD1 (5 bases). V gave up 11 bases and J gave up 5 bases, with 15 bases separating them. The CDR3 is 12 amino acids. The CDR3 sequence: CACTRGVYGYTF. The CDR3 DNA reads TGTGCCTGCACTCGGGGGGTTTATGGCTACACCTTC.

This clonotype showed up many times. This chain uses TRBV29-1 with TRBJ2-5; 7 bases map to TRBD2. This CDR3 has 16 residues. The germline CDR1 and CDR2 sequences are SQVTM and ANQGSEA. V trimming: 1 base; J trimming: 0 bases; junction bases outside the gene matches: 8. CDR3: CSVEVLPGTNQETQYF. The CDR3 DNA sequence: TGCAGCGTTGAAGTTCTTCCCGGGACTAACCAAGAGACCCAGTACTTC. Full variable domain (missing parts from reference TRBV29-1 and TRBJ2-5): SAVISQKPSRDICQRGTSLTIQCQVDSQVTMMFWYRQQPGQSLTLIATANQGSEATYESGFVIDKFPISRPNLTFSTLTVSNMSPEDSSIYLCSVEVLPGTNQETQYFGPGTRLLVL.